This record concerns one T cell receptor (beta chain) sequence. A few counts support this clone. The antigen it binds to is not known. Base qualities are not provided; no much larger clone lies one nucleotide away. The germline V gene (reference sequence) gives CDR1 as LNHDA and CDR2 as SQIVND. V ends up 6 bases short and J 1 base short, with an unmatched junction base count of 5. The CDR3 covers 16 residues, taking in both the cysteine and the phenylalanine. The entry retains the CDR3 DNA only, 48 bases that are in frame from base 1. The data are from a study of cytotoxic CD8 clonotypes in ibrutinib-treated CLL (dated by TCRdb to the early 2020s). For the wider study: The cohort included roughly 15 treatment-naive and about a dozen relapsed/refractory patients; 17 to 18 were IGHV unmutated. Responses were partial in approximately 24 patients and complete in 2; after median around 68 months follow-up, about 15 stayed in remission and 12 progressed. The response samples were drawn at a median of roughly twelve months into treatment, with a range of about 6 to 40 months. On average, each sample yielded around 250,000 productive templates and 94,082 productive rearrangements. Of the approximately 86 people in the trial, roughly 27 had longitudinal samples available. Cryopreserved peripheral blood mononuclear cells were obtained before treatment, at response, and at either sustained remission or disease progression. Every sample from remission and from progressive disease was obtained while the patients were still on ibrutinib. Beyond this particular receptor, the publication reports: Baseline clonality was found to be higher than that of age-matched healthy donors and was strongly correlated with circulating CD8+ T-cell counts. Clonality increased at ibrutinib response, stayed stable in sustained remission, and fell back toward baseline at progression. Sustained-remission and progressing patients did not have matched sampling times, and lymph node repertoires were not examined. Public clonotypes were rare and either contracted or stayed stable during treatment, and the rise in clonality at ibrutinib response reflected the expansion of private clonotypes.

This specimen's time point label, interpreted: progressive disease on ibrutinib. For TCR beta library preparation, around 1.9 micrograms of genomic DNA were extracted from the cryopreserved PBMCs. Longitudinal blood samples from CLL patients on ibrutinib monotherapy were analyzed using high-throughput TCR beta sequencing. The patients were enrolled in a single-center, open-label phase 2 trial of ibrutinib monotherapy. Each clonotype received, on average, about 10x coverage in deep resolution sequencing performed on a MiSeq, where the target depth lay between 1 in 1 million and 1 in 200,000 T cells. TCR beta libraries were generated with the immunoSEQ hsTCRB Kit. The published analysis was carried out like this. ImmunoSEQ Data Assistant and ImmunoSEQ Analyzer were used for data analysis, and V, D and J genes were assigned according to IMGT definitions. Clonality, which ranges from 0 to 1, was calculated as one minus the normalized Shannon entropy of productive rearrangement frequencies. Public clonotype analysis was restricted to overrepresented clonotypes comprising at least 0.05% of each patient's repertoire. Approximately 12 repertoires from age-matched healthy donors, obtained from immuneACCESS, served as clonality controls. TCRdb took over this immuneACCESS table, retaining in-frame rearrangements with V and J assigned. Such tables are incomplete; in checked studies, under half of the missing clones stem from an unresolved V gene, and the remainder is unexplained. V and J calls and clone size are those listed in that table; D and trimming were worked out from the DNA. This sample has 250,000 to 350,000 clones in its table, and around 76% of those were observed once. Approximately 5.1% of the sample goes to the ten largest clones.

Rearrangement joined TRBV19 to TRBJ1-5; 11 of the junction bases match TRBD1. This TCR came from a human donor with chronic lymphocytic leukemia. The source material was PBMCs, sampled at disease progression, from a patient treated with ibrutinib. The DNA sequence is given as TGTGCCAGTAGGGGGACAGGGGGAACGAGCAATCAGCCCCAGCATTTT. Its translation reads: CASRGTGGTSNQPQHF.